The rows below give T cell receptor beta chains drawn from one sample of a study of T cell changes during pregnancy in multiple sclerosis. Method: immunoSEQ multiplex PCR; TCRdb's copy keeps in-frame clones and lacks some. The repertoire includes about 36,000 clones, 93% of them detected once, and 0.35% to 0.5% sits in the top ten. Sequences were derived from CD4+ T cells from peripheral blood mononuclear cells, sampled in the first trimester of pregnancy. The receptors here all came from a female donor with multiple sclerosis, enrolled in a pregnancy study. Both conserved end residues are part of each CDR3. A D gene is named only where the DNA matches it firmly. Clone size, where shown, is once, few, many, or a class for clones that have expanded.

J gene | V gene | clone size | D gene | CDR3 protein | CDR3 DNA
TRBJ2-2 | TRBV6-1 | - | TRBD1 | CASSEWMDRAGDTGELFF | TGTGCCAGCAGTGAATGGATGGACAGGGCCGGTGACACCGGGGAGCTGTTTTTT
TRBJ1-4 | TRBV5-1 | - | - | CASSFHGYRVTNEKLFF | TGCGCCAGCAGCTTCCACGGTTACAGGGTAACTAATGAAAAACTGTTTTTT
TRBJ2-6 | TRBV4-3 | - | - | CASSQEVLVVGGANVLTF | TGCGCCAGCAGCCAAGAGGTACTAGTAGTGGGTGGGGCCAACGTCCTGACTTTC
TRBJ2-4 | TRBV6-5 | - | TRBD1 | CASSTQGEGKNIQYF | TGTGCCAGCAGTACACAGGGGGAAGGCAAAAACATTCAGTACTTC
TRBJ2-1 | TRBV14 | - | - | CASSHRGIYNEQFF | TGTGCCAGCAGCCATAGAGGGATTTACAATGAGCAGTTCTTC
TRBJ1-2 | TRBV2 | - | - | CASRTRLAGYHYGYTF | TGTGCCAGCAGGACCCGGTTGGCAGGTTATCACTATGGCTACACCTTC
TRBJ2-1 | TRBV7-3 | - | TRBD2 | CASSFTGGTTNEQFF | TGTGCCAGCAGCTTCACCGGGGGGACCACAAATGAGCAGTTCTTC
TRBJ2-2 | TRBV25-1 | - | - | CASSEVSGGTGELFF | TGTGCCAGCAGTGAGGTCAGCGGAGGCACCGGGGAGCTGTTTTTT
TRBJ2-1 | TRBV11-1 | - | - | CASSLLASAKVDEQFF | TGTGCCAGCAGCTTACTAGCCTCCGCCAAAGTCGATGAGCAGTTCTTC
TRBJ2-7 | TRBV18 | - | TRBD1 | CASSPRDRLYEQYF | TGTGCCAGCTCACCGAGGGACAGACTCTACGAGCAGTACTTC
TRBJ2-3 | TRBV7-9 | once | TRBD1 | CASSLRDSSTDTQYF | TGTGCCAGCAGCTTAAGGGACAGTAGCACAGATACGCAGTATTTT
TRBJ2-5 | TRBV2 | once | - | CASRGGLGQETQYF | TGTGCCAGCAGGGGAGGCCTGGGGCAAGAGACCCAGTACTTC
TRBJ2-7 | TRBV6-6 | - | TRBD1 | CASSYSGTGPHEQYF | TGTGCCAGCAGTTACTCGGGGACAGGGCCCCACGAGCAGTACTTC
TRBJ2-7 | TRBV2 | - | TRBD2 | CASSPGLAGLYEQYF | TGTGCCAGCAGTCCTGGGCTAGCGGGACTTTACGAGCAGTACTTC
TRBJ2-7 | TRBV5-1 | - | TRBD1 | CASSWSGGSYEQYF | TGCGCCAGCAGCTGGTCAGGGGGCTCCTACGAGCAGTACTTC
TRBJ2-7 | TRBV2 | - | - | CASSGSASSSYEQYF | TGTGCCAGCAGTGGGAGCGCGTCGAGCTCCTACGAGCAGTACTTC
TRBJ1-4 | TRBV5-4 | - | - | CASSLAGEKLFF | TGTGCCAGCAGCTTGGCCGGGGAAAAACTGTTTTTT
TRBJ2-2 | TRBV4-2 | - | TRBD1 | CASSQDLSGRGQGAAGELFF | TGTGCCAGCAGCCAAGATTTGTCTGGTCGGGGACAGGGGGCGGCCGGGGAGCTGTTTTTT
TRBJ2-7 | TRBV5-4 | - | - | CASSLGTAAGQYF | TGTGCCAGCAGCTTGGGGACCGCGGCGGGGCAGTACTTC
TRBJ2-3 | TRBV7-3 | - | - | CASSLIGHYTDTQYF | TGTGCCAGCAGCTTAATCGGACATTACACAGATACGCAGTATTTT
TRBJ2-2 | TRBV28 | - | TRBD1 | CASRRQGSANTGELFF | TGTGCCAGCAGAAGACAGGGGAGCGCGAACACCGGGGAGCTGTTTTTT
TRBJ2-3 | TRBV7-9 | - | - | CASSSTGVSTDTQYF | TGTGCCAGCAGCTCGACAGGAGTTAGCACAGATACGCAGTATTTT
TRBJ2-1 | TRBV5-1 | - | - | CASSLPGSTYNEQFF | TGCGCCAGCAGCTTGCCCGGGAGCACCTACAATGAGCAGTTCTTC
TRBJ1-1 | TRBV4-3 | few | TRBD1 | CASSLSSDRGTEAFF | TGCGCCAGCAGCCTCTCTTCGGACAGGGGCACTGAAGCTTTCTTT
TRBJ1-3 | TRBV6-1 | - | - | CASTSTASSGNTIYF | TGTGCCAGCACCTCGACAGCGAGCTCTGGAAACACCATATATTTT
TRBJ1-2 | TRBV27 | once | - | CASSLKGWDGYTF | TGTGCCAGCAGTTTAAAGGGGTGGGATGGCTACACCTTC
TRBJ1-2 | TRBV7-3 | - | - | CASSPDRTPNYGYTF | TGTGCCAGCAGCCCGGACAGAACACCTAACTATGGCTACACCTTC
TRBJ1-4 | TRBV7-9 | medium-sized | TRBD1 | CASSLGLGQSNEKLFF | TGTGCCAGCAGCTTAGGGCTGGGACAGTCTAATGAAAAACTGTTTTTT
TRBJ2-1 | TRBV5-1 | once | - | CASSQHRDWGFYEQFF | TGCGCCAGCAGCCAGCACCGGGACTGGGGGTTCTATGAGCAGTTCTTC
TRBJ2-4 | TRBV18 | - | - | CASSPPDRQNIQYF | TGTGCCAGCTCACCACCGGACAGACAAAACATTCAGTACTTC
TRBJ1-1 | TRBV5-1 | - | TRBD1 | CASSPGQGADTEAFF | TGCGCCAGCAGCCCCGGACAGGGGGCTGACACTGAAGCTTTCTTT
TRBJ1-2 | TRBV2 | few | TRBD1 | CASRYGQGSGYGYTF | TGTGCCAGCAGATACGGACAGGGAAGCGGCTATGGCTACACCTTC
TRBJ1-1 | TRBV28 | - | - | CASSSPRGVWTEAFF | TGTGCCAGCAGTTCCCCCCGGGGTGTCTGGACTGAAGCTTTCTTT
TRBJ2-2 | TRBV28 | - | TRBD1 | CASSAPGQGFAGELFF | TGTGCCAGCAGTGCTCCGGGACAGGGGTTCGCCGGGGAGCTGTTTTTT
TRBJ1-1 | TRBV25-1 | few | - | CASSRNTEAFF | TGTGCCAGCAGTCGGAACACTGAAGCTTTCTTT
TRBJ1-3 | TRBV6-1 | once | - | CAIRLSSGNTIYF | TGTGCCATCCGCCTAAGCTCTGGAAACACCATATATTTT
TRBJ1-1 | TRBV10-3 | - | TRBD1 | CAISGQGSEAFF | TGTGCCATCAGTGGACAGGGGAGTGAAGCTTTCTTT
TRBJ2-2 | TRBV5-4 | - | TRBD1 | CASSLGQGRNTGELFF | TGTGCCAGCAGCTTGGGACAGGGGCGCAACACCGGGGAGCTGTTTTTT
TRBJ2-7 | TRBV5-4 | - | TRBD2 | CASSLGSRGMNEQYF | TGTGCCAGCAGCTTGGGTTCGCGGGGGATGAACGAGCAGTACTTC
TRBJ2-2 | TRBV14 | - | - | CASSLGLGYTGELFF | TGTGCCAGCAGCCTCGGACTCGGGTACACCGGGGAGCTGTTTTTT
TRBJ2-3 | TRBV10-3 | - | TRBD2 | CASRLAGTDTDTQYF | TGTGCCTCTAGACTAGCGGGGACCGACACAGATACGCAGTATTTT
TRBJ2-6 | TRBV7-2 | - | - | CASSLTASGANVLTF | TGTGCCAGCAGCTTGACAGCCTCTGGGGCCAACGTCCTGACTTTC
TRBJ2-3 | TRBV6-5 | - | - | CASSYLRYF | TGTGCCAGCAGTTACTTGAGGTATTTT
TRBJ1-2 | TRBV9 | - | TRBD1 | CASSVAGTVDYGYTF | TGTGCCAGCAGCGTAGCCGGGACAGTGGACTATGGCTACACCTTC
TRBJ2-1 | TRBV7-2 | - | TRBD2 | CASSLESGLAGDEQFF | TGTGCCAGCAGCTTAGAATCTGGACTAGCGGGAGACGAGCAGTTCTTC
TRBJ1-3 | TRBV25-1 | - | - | CASSESRGFGNTIYF | TGTGCCAGCAGTGAATCTAGGGGGTTCGGAAACACCATATATTTT
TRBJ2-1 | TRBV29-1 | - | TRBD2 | CSVSTSGTSRHNEQFF | TGCAGCGTTTCCACCTCCGGGACTAGCAGACACAATGAGCAGTTCTTC
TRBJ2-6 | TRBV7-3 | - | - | CASSLMRVSSGANVLTF | TGTGCCAGCAGCTTAATGAGGGTTAGCTCTGGGGCCAACGTCCTGACTTTC
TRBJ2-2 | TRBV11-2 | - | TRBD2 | CASSFSITSGRAITGELFF | TGTGCCAGCAGCTTTAGTATCACTAGCGGGAGGGCCATCACCGGGGAGCTGTTTTTT
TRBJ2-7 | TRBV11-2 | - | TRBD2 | CASSSLLARGGSSYEQYF | TGTGCCAGCAGCTCCTTACTAGCGCGGGGGGGAAGCTCCTACGAGCAGTACTTC
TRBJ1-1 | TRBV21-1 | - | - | CASSKGEDEAFF | TGTGCCAGCAGCAAAGGAGAGGATGAAGCTTTCTTT
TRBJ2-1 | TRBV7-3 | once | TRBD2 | CASSPTSGRANEQFF | TGTGCCAGCTCCCCGACTAGCGGGAGGGCCAATGAGCAGTTCTTC
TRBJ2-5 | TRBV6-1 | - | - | CASSDRSVLTQYF | TGTGCCAGCAGTGACAGGTCCGTGTTAACCCAGTACTTC
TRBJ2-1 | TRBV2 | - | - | CASSVDKVSYNEQFF | TGTGCCAGCAGTGTGGACAAGGTCTCCTACAATGAGCAGTTCTTC
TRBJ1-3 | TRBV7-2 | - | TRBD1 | CASSPRQGDGNTIYF | TGTGCCAGCAGCCCGCGACAGGGGGACGGAAACACCATATATTTT
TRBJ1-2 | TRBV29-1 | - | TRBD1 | CSETGLDTYGYTF | TGCAGCGAGACAGGGTTGGATACCTATGGCTACACCTTC
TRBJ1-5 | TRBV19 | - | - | CASSIMGGKGQPQHF | TGTGCCAGTAGTATTATGGGGGGAAAAGGACAGCCCCAGCATTTT
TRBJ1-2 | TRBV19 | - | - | CASSPSGRGAYSGYTF | TGTGCCAGTAGTCCCTCGGGCCGGGGAGCGTACAGTGGCTACACCTTC
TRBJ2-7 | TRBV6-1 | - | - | CASRSPLYEQYF | TGTGCCAGCAGGAGTCCCCTCTACGAGCAGTACTTC
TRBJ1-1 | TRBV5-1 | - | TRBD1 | CASSPGGTGVEAFF | TGCGCCAGCAGCCCGGGCGGGACAGGTGTTGAAGCTTTCTTT